Below, 8 T cell receptor beta chains from the same sample are listed, as sequenced in a study of blood T cell repertoires in COVID-19. The table came from immunoSEQ multiplex PCR; TCRdb's copy has only in-frame clones and leaves some out. The data show some 330,000 clones, about 87% seen once. The sequencing input was PBMCs or T cells enriched from blood (not recorded which). The receptors were gathered from a man aged 35-49 years in a cohort exposed to, infected with or recovered from COVID-19 (not recorded which).

In its sample, this clone was seen a few times. CDR3 nucleotide sequence: TGTGCCAGCAGCTTAGCCCTAGCGGGAGGAGTAGATACGCAGTATTTT. Amino acids: CASSLALAGGVDTQYF. This chain connects TRBV13 to TRBJ2-3, with TRBD2 matching 11 bases. With V trimmed by 1 base and J by 5 bases, 5 bases remained unmatched. CDR3 length: 16 residues. Germline assignment: CDR1 PRHDT and CDR2 FYEKMQ (reference sequence). Full variable domain (remainder filled in from reference TRBV13 and TRBJ2-3): AAGVIQSPRHLIKEKRETATLKCYPIPRHDTVYWYQQGPGQDPQFLISFYEKMQSDKGSIPDRFSAQQFSDYHSELNMSSLELGDSALYFCASSLALAGGVDTQYFGPGTRLTVL.

This chain links TRBV7-3 with TRBJ1-4, with D tentatively TRBD1 (5 bases). Between the trimmed V and J ends, which lost 2 bases and 7 bases, there was a span of 14 bases. The V gene's germline CDR1 is SGHTA and CDR2 FQGTGA. This CDR3 region has 15 residues. The CDR3 DNA reads TGTGCCAGCAGCTTATCGGGACTTGCTACTGAAAAACTGTTTTTT. Amino acid sequence: CASSLSGLATEKLFF.

This sequence joins TRBV5-1 and TRBJ2-1; 9 bases fit TRBD1. Germline CDR1 and CDR2: SGHRS and YFSETQ. The CDR3 has 15 amino acids. J was trimmed by 5 bases and V by 0 bases; bases with no gene match: 3. CDR3 loop: CASSLGGTGNNEQFF. CDR3 DNA sequence: TGCGCCAGCAGCTTGGGTGGGACAGGGAACAATGAGCAGTTCTTC.

The rearrangement links TRBV9 to TRBJ2-5; 14 bases map to TRBD2. Germline CDR1 and CDR2: SGDLS and YYNGEE. The length of the CDR3 is 17 residues. V dropped 0 bases and J dropped 4; count of bases not matched to a gene: 5. CDR3 amino acids: CASSVAAGLAGGETQYF. In nucleotides, the CDR3 is TGTGCCAGCAGCGTAGCTGCAGGACTAGCGGGAGGAGAGACCCAGTACTTC.

This chain joins TRBV11-3 and TRBJ2-1, with TRBD2 as a possible D gene (6 bases). CDR3 length: 13 amino acids. Germline V gene lookup returns CDR1 SGHNT and CDR2 YENEEA. V shed 3 bases and J shed 5 bases, with 8 bases lying between them. CDR3 coding DNA: TGTGCCAGCAGCTTGTCTAGCGACAATGAGCAGTTCTTC. Protein product: CASSLSSDNEQFF.

The chain carries TRBV5-4 and TRBJ2-1, with TRBD2 matching over 13 bases. After removal of 2 bases from V and 7 bases from J, the junction contained 6 bases not matched to a gene. In germline, CDR1 is SGHNT, CDR2 YYREEE (reference sequence). This CDR3 is built from 16 residues. CDR3 residues: CASSFRLAGGGNEQFF. CDR3 nucleotides: TGTGCCAGCAGCTTCCGACTAGCGGGAGGTGGTAATGAGCAGTTCTTC.

The V and J genes are TRBV29-1 and TRBJ1-1, with TRBD1 matching over 9 bases. The CDR3 sequence is 16 residues long. Germline V gene data show CDR1 as SQVTM and CDR2 as ANQGSEA. V lost 3 bases and J lost 0; bases outside the gene matches: 8. The CDR3 nucleotides read TGCAGCGTTGAGGGGGACAGGGAAGAAATGAACACTGAAGCTTTCTTT. Encoded protein: CSVEGDREEMNTEAFF.

V usage is TRBV4-2 and J usage is TRBJ1-2; TRBD1 agrees at 10 bases. This CDR3 is built from 17 residues. The V gene's germline CDR1 is LGHNA and CDR2 YNFKEQ. Unmatched junction bases numbered 8, after V lost 1 base and J lost 3 bases. The CDR3 reads CASSQGEGQGMDYGYTF. DNA for the CDR3: TGTGCCAGCAGCCAAGGGGAGGGACAGGGGATGGACTATGGCTACACCTTC.